This T cell receptor (beta chain) was sequenced in a study of molecular identifiers for immune sequencing clone quantification. A remark on this clonotype: The antigen is unknown.

The CDR3 totals 15 residues. The junction had 7 bases not matched to a gene; V was cut back by 1 base and J by 5 bases. The germline V gene encodes CDR1 SGHTA and CDR2 FQGNSA. Findings and limits, study-wide: Barcodes shared by identical TCR molecules could lead to underestimated sizes of highly expanded clones. Over 97% of CMV-specific effector molecules, but under 1% of naive ones, were in clones above 20 copies. Spike-in Jurkat TCR RNA from a single cell reportedly registered among one million naive cells.

With listed TCR primers and previously described methods, bulk TCR libraries were prepared. TCRdb reprocessed the PCR reads with MiXCR, giving one entry per CDR3 protein. The profile shows approximately 500,000 distinct CDR3 sequences, 20% to 25% of them singletons. V gene TRBV7-2 combines with J gene TRBJ1-1, with 7 bases matching TRBD1. The sequence came from a human donor in good health. Some libraries in this study had Jurkat cell RNA spiked in. The sample was naive CD8+ T cells from blood, with Jurkat cell RNA spiked in. Subset of the sample: FACS-sorted CD8+CD4-CCR7+CD45RA+ naive T cells. The CDR3 region has the DNA TGTGCCAGCAGCTTAGACAGGGGAAAGGGGACTGAAGCTTTCTTT. As protein: CASSLDRGKGTEAFF.